This TCR beta chain comes out of a study of CD8 T cells in Susac syndrome. The CDR3 is made up of 16 amino acids. J was trimmed by 0 bases and V by 5 bases; bases with no gene match: 7. It was with random hexamers that about 0.45 to 1 ug RNA was reverse transcribed. Via MiXCR, TCRdb re-called the immunoSEQ multiplex PCR reads, giving one row per CDR3 protein. The repertoire has about 130,000 distinct CDR3 sequences, approximately 96% of them found once; the top ten carry 0.2% to 0.25%. This TCR derives from a human donor with Susac syndrome. The sequenced sample was CD8+ T cells from PBMCs. V usage is TRBV12-3 or TRBV12-4 and J usage is TRBJ1-5; TRBD1 matches 7 bases. Written as DNA, the CDR3 is TGTGCCAGCAGTCTCGGGACAGCAAGTAGCAATCAGCCCCAGCATTTT. Its translation: CASSLGTASSNQPQHF.